These T cell receptor beta chains were read from a single sample in a study of PD-L1 blockade in urothelial cancer. Sequenced by immunoSEQ multiplex PCR; TCRdb stores in-frame clones only, minus some. In the table there are some 25,000 clones, 70% to 90% of which are singletons. Sequenced material: PBMCs, taken around atezolizumab (anti-PD-L1) treatment. These receptors originate from a man aged 55 to 70 with urothelial cancer. Each CDR3 is given with its conserved first and last residue. The D gene is left open where the match is weak. Only some rows state a clone size, as once, few, many or a class for expanded clones.

CDR3 DNA	CDR3 protein	D gene	J gene	clone size	V gene
TGTGCCAGCAGCCCTGGACAGGGGGCTAATTCACCCCTCCACTTT	CASSPGQGANSPLHF	TRBD1	TRBJ1-6	.	TRBV5-6
TGTGCCACCAGCAGAGTTCGGACAGGGGATTATGATACGCAGTATTTT	CATSRVRTGDYDTQYF	TRBD1	TRBJ2-3	.	TRBV15
TGCGCCAGCAGCTTAACCGGGACAGGGAACACTGAAGCTTTCTTT	CASSLTGTGNTEAFF	TRBD1	TRBJ1-1	.	TRBV5-1
TGCGCCAGCAGCCAAGGTACCGGGGCAACTAATGAAAAACTGTTTTTT	CASSQGTGATNEKLFF	.	TRBJ1-4	.	TRBV4-1
TGTGCCTGGTTACGGGACACCCACTATGGCTACACCTTC	CAWLRDTHYGYTF	.	TRBJ1-2	.	TRBV30
TGCGCCAGCAGCTTGGCAGGGAACTATGGCTACACCTTC	CASSLAGNYGYTF	.	TRBJ1-2	.	TRBV5-1
TGTGCCAGCTCACCTAGGGGGTTGGGGGAGAACACTGAAGCTTTCTTT	CASSPRGLGENTEAFF	.	TRBJ1-1	.	TRBV18
TGTGCCAGCAGTTTACTAGCGGGGGGGTTCACAGATACGCAGTATTTT	CASSLLAGGFTDTQYF	TRBD2	TRBJ2-3	once	TRBV27
TGCAGCGTTGCGCTCAGCTCCTACGAGCAGTACTTC	CSVALSSYEQYF	.	TRBJ2-7	.	TRBV29-1
TGTGCCAGCTCACCACCCTCTCGACTAGCGGATACGCAGTATTTT	CASSPPSRLADTQYF	TRBD2	TRBJ2-3	.	TRBV18
TGTGCCAGCAGAACGGGGTCGGTCTATGGCTACACCTTC	CASRTGSVYGYTF	.	TRBJ1-2	.	TRBV6-5
TGTATAATCCCAAATACAGGACTAGGAGGACACTACGAGCAGTACTTC	CIIPNTGLGGHYEQYF	TRBD2	TRBJ2-7	.	TRBV30
TGTGCCAGCAGCGTCGGGACAGGGGGCTTTCGGTCTAATGAAAAACTGTTTTTT	CASSVGTGGFRSNEKLFF	TRBD1	TRBJ1-4	.	TRBV9
TGTGCCAGCAGCTTAGCTAGCGGGAGGGCCGAGGGTGAGCAGTTCTTC	CASSLASGRAEGEQFF	TRBD2	TRBJ2-1	.	TRBV11-3
TGTGCCAGTAGTATTCGGGGACAGGGGAACACTGAAGCTTTCTTT	CASSIRGQGNTEAFF	TRBD1	TRBJ1-1	.	TRBV19
TGTGCCAGCAGCACAGACCTGGGCTACGAGCAGTACTTC	CASSTDLGYEQYF	.	TRBJ2-7	.	TRBV7-8
TGTGCCAGCAGCTTAGTTTCGGGACAGGGTCGGCAGTACTTC	CASSLVSGQGRQYF	TRBD1	TRBJ2-7	.	TRBV7-2
TGTGCCAGCAGCCCGACAGGGAGTGGCACTGAAGCTTTCTTT	CASSPTGSGTEAFF	TRBD1	TRBJ1-1	.	TRBV2
TGTGCCAGCAGCTTAGCGGGACAGGGGTCCACTGAAGCTTTCTTT	CASSLAGQGSTEAFF	TRBD1	TRBJ1-1	.	TRBV7-2
TGTGCCAGCAGTTACGGGCCGGGACAGGAACACGAAAAACTGTTTTTT	CASSYGPGQEHEKLFF	TRBD1	TRBJ1-4	.	TRBV6-6
TGTGCCAGCAGTTTATCGAAGGGGGCTCGGGGCTACACCTTC	CASSLSKGARGYTF	TRBD1	TRBJ1-2	.	TRBV27
TGCGCCAGCAGCTTGGCGGGACTAGCGGAAGAGACCCAGTACTTC	CASSLAGLAEETQYF	TRBD2	TRBJ2-5	.	TRBV5-1
TGTGCCAGCAGCTTGGGTAGGGGGAAGGAAAAACTGTTTTTT	CASSLGRGKEKLFF	.	TRBJ1-4	.	TRBV5-4
TGCGCCAGCAGCTTGGCCGGACTGACTGGAAATGAGCAGTTCTTC	CASSLAGLTGNEQFF	.	TRBJ2-1	.	TRBV5-1
TGCAGCGTCCCAGGACAGGGACCGTCTGGGGCCAACGTCCTGACTTTC	CSVPGQGPSGANVLTF	TRBD1	TRBJ2-6	.	TRBV29-1
TGTGCCAGCAGCGTAGTAGGTAGCGGGAGTGGCACCGGGGAGCTGTTTTTT	CASSVVGSGSGTGELFF	TRBD2	TRBJ2-2	.	TRBV9
TGTGCCAGCAGCTTTTCTGCGAACAGCTACGAGCAGTACTTC	CASSFSANSYEQYF	.	TRBJ2-7	.	TRBV11-2
TGTGCCAGCAGCTTATACGGAGTCCAAGAGACCCAGTACTTC	CASSLYGVQETQYF	.	TRBJ2-5	once	TRBV11-1
TGTGCCAGCAGCTTGGGATGGGGACAGGGTGGCAATCAGCCCCAGCATTTT	CASSLGWGQGGNQPQHF	TRBD1	TRBJ1-5	.	TRBV5-8
TGTGCCAGCAGCTCAAGACAGGGGAGAAACGAGCAGTACTTC	CASSSRQGRNEQYF	TRBD1	TRBJ2-7	.	TRBV5-4
TGTGCCAGCAGTGAAGCCGGGTCGGGAAGGCAAGAGACCCAGTACTTC	CASSEAGSGRQETQYF	.	TRBJ2-5	.	TRBV2
TGTGCCAGCAGCCAAGATCCAGCGGGAGTCGGTGAGCAGTTCTTC	CASSQDPAGVGEQFF	TRBD2	TRBJ2-1	.	TRBV14
TGTGCCAGTAGTACAGGGGCGAAGGTAGCCAAAAACATTCAGTACTTC	CASSTGAKVAKNIQYF	.	TRBJ2-4	.	TRBV19
TGTGCCAGCAGTTACGAGGGGGCTTTGAGCGAGACCCAGTACTTC	CASSYEGALSETQYF	TRBD1	TRBJ2-5	.	TRBV6-6